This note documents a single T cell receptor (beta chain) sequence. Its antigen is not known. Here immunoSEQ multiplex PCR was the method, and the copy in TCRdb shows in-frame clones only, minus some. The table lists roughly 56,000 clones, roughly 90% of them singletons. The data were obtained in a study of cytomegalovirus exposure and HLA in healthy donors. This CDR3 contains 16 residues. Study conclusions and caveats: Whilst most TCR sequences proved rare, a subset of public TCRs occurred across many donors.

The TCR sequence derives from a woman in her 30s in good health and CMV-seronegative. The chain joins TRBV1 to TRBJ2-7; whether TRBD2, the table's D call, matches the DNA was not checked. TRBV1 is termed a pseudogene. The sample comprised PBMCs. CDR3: CTSSQGPPASGYEQYF. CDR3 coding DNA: TGCACCAGCAGCCAAGGGCCCCCAGCTAGCGGATACGAGCAGTACTTC.